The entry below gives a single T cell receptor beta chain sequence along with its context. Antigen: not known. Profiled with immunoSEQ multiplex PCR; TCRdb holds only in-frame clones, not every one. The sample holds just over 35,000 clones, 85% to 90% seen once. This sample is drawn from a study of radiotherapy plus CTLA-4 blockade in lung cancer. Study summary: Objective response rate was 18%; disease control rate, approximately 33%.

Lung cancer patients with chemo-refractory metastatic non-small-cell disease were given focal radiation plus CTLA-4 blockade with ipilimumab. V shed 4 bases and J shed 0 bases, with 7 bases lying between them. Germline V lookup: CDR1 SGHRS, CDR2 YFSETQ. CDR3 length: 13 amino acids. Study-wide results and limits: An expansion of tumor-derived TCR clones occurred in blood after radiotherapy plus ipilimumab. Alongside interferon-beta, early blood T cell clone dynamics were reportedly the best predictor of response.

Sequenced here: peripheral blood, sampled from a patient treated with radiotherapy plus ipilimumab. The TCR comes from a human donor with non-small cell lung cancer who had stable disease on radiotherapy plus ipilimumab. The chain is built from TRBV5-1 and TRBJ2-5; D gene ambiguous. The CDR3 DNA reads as TGCGCCAGCAGCATGACAAACCAAGAGACCCAGTACTTC. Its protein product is CASSMTNQETQYF.